These 23 T cell receptor beta chains were all obtained from the same sample, sequenced in a study of response to subunit inactivated influenza vaccine. TCRdb re-called the RT-PCR reads with MiXCR, one entry per CDR3 protein. The sample consists of about 780,000 distinct CDR3 sequences, about 18% of them appearing once. The sample was PBMCs from blood, taken roughly 5 days after vaccination. These TCRs come from a man aged 50 to 60 who received an inactivated influenza vaccine.

This clonotype was detected ten times or more. The CDR3 region has the DNA TGTGCCAGCAGCCCATGGACTAGTTACAATGAGCAGTTCTTC. This sequence encodes CASSPWTSYNEQFF. The V and J genes are TRBV5-6 and TRBJ2-1; 7 bases agree with TRBD2. This CDR3 has 14 amino acids. Germline V gene data show CDR1 as SGHDT and CDR2 as YYEEEE. Losses at the gene ends were 4 bases for V and 4 bases for J; bases not matched to a gene: 5.

The chain links TRBV24-1 to TRBJ2-7; D is possibly TRBD1 (5 bases). CDR1 is KGHDR, CDR2 SFDVKD, per germline. This CDR3 has 13 residues. Between the trimmed V and J ends, which lost 9 bases and 6 bases, there was a span of 17 bases. The CDR3 nucleotides read TGTGCCACCGCGTGGGCAGGGTCAAGCGAGCAGTACTTC. The encoded protein is CATAWAGSSEQYF.

Only a few counts were recorded for this clonotype. The chain employs TRBV3-1 and TRBJ2-1, with D hard to call. V dropped 4 bases and J dropped 6 bases, with 4 bases sitting between them. The CDR3 is 11 residues long. The germline V gene encodes CDR1 LGHDT and CDR2 YNNKEL (reference sequence). The CDR3 sequence is CASSRSNEQFF. DNA for the CDR3: TGTGCCAGCAGCCGGAGCAATGAGCAGTTCTTC.

The chain has TRBV20-1 and TRBJ2-1; D may be TRBD2 (5 bases). There are 16 residues in the CDR3. The germline V and J ends were trimmed by 0 bases and 5 bases, with 17 bases remaining between them. Germline V gene lookup returns CDR1 DFQATT and CDR2 SNEGSKA (reference sequence). CDR3 region: CSARDFRGLTDNEQFF. CDR3 nucleotide sequence: TGCAGTGCTAGAGACTTTCGCGGACTTACGGACAATGAGCAGTTCTTC.

Only a few counts were recorded for this clonotype. The chain combines TRBV6-1 with TRBJ2-1, with TRBD1 identical over 11 bases. Germline CDR1 reads MNHNS; CDR2 reads SASEGT. V trimming: 5 bases; J trimming: 3 bases; junction bases outside the gene matches: 6. The CDR3 is made up of 16 amino acids. CDR3 DNA: TGTGCCAGCAGTAGCACCGGGACAGGGGGCTACAATGAGCAGTTCTTC. It is translated as CASSSTGTGGYNEQFF.

This clonotype was seen a single time. The rearrangement joins TRBV19 to TRBJ1-1; possible D gene TRBD1, 6 bases. Germline V lookup: CDR1 LNHDA, CDR2 SQIVND (reference sequence). This CDR3 spans 15 amino acids. V was clipped by 1 base and J by 1 base, with 10 bases between them. The DNA for the CDR3 is TGTGCCAGTAGTATAGTCGACAGGAGGAACACTGAAGCTTTCTTT. Amino acid sequence: CASSIVDRRNTEAFF.

The chain couples TRBV5-1 to TRBJ2-1; 10 bases align to TRBD2. Germline V gene sequence: CDR1 SGHRS, CDR2 YFSETQ. J lost 1 base, V lost 4 bases, and 20 bases had no gene match. This CDR3 is built from 21 residues. The CDR3 DNA is TGCGCCAGCAGCCCATGGGGTGGGTCTAGCGGGAGAATTGAGTCCTACAATGAGCAGTTCTTC. Translation: CASSPWGGSSGRIESYNEQFF.

The chain uses TRBV12-3 or TRBV12-4 and TRBJ2-3; D not resolved. The germline V and J ends were trimmed by 8 bases and 0 bases, with 9 bases remaining between them. The length of the CDR3 is 13 residues. CDR3 nucleotide sequence: TGTGCCAGCCAGACGGCTAGCACAGATACGCAGTATTTT. Its translation: CASQTASTDTQYF.

This sequence joins TRBV6-1 and TRBJ2-5; TRBD1 or TRBD2 may be the D gene (5 bases each). The end of the DNA is better explained by TRBJ2-1, so the J call may be wrong. The CDR3 spans 15 residues. Germline-derived CDR1 and CDR2 are MNHNS and SASEGT. As DNA, the CDR3 is TGTGCCAGCATCCCCCGCAGGAGGCAGGGAGAGACCCAGTTCTTC. This translates into CASIPRRRQGETQFF.

This chain joins TRBV20-1 and TRBJ2-1; perhaps D is TRBD1 or TRBD2 (5 bases each). The V end was cut by 0 bases, the J end by 0 bases, with 15 bases between. The CDR3 covers 17 residues. Germline V lookup: CDR1 DFQATT, CDR2 SNEGSKA (reference sequence). The CDR3 bases are TGCAGTGCTAGAGATCTCCTGGGACGGAGCTCCTACAATGAGCAGTTCTTC. This gives the protein CSARDLLGRSSYNEQFF.

The rearrangement uses TRBV7-2 and TRBJ2-2, with D hard to call. Germline V gene sequence: CDR1 SGHTA, CDR2 FQGNSA. The V end was cut by 3 bases, the J end by 0 bases, with 8 bases between. There are 15 residues in the CDR3. The CDR3 loop reads CASSFQFANTGELFF. The DNA for the CDR3 is TGTGCCAGCAGCTTTCAGTTCGCGAACACCGGGGAGCTGTTTTTT. Full variable domain (missing parts from reference TRBV7-2 and TRBJ2-2): GAGVSQSPSNKVTEKGKDVELRCDPISGHTALYWYRQSLGQGLEFLIYFQGNSAPDKSGLPSDRFSAERTGGSVSTLTIQRTQQEDSAVYLCASSFQFANTGELFFGEGSRLTVL.

J is TRBJ2-7 and V is TRBV2, with D tentatively TRBD1 (5 bases). The V and J ends lost 8 bases and 4 bases respectively, with 24 bases between them. The CDR3 is 16 amino acids. Per germline, CDR1 SNHLY and CDR2 FYNNEI. The CDR3, as DNA: TGTGCCAGCTCGGACACGTATTCCCAACCAGAATACGAGCAGTACTTC. It translates to CASSDTYSQPEYEQYF.

Comment on this clonotype: One end of the junction is discordant with germline, which a read error may explain. For the CDR3, the DNA is TGTACCAGCAGTTACGTCGCAGCACCCATGGATGAGCAGTTCTTC. Amino acid sequence: CTSSYVAAPMDEQFF. V is TRBV6-5 and J is TRBJ2-1; no definite D call. CDR3 length equals 15 residues. Germline CDR1 is MNHEY and CDR2 is SVGAGI.

This clonotype was observed a handful of times. The chain couples TRBV6-5 to TRBJ1-1; D is unclear. Germline V CDR1 and CDR2: MNHEY, SVGAGI. The CDR3 has 15 amino acids. The V end was cut by 6 bases, the J end by 1 base, with 15 bases between. The CDR3 DNA is TGTGCCAGCAGACACTCGTCCGGTCGGAACACTGAAGCTTTCTTT. This gives the protein CASRHSSGRNTEAFF.

This clonotype was counted only a few times. This rearrangement joins TRBV4-2 to TRBJ1-2; D unresolved. Germline V gene lookup returns CDR1 LGHNA and CDR2 YNFKEQ. V shed 0 bases and J shed 8 bases, with 10 bases lying between them. The CDR3 covers 13 residues. CDR3 in amino acids: CASSQEFQGGYTF. CDR3 coding DNA: TGTGCCAGCAGCCAAGAGTTCCAAGGGGGCTACACCTTC.

The chain couples TRBV12-3 or TRBV12-4 to TRBJ2-5; 8 bases fit TRBD2. The V and J ends lost 5 bases and 1 base, in that order; junction bases with no gene match: 0. The CDR3 is 13 amino acids. CDR3 residues: CASSGTSQETQYF. The CDR3 region has the DNA TGTGCCAGCAGTGGGACTAGCCAAGAGACCCAGTACTTC.

This clonotype was picked up a small number of times. The chain combines TRBV4-1 with TRBJ2-7; possibly TRBD2 for D (6 bases). Trimming left V 3 bases short and J 6 bases short, with 12 bases between. Per the germline V gene, CDR1 is MGHRA and CDR2 is YSYEKL. There are 13 residues in the CDR3. CDR3 DNA sequence: TGCGCCAGCAGCCAGGGGGAGGTAGGCGAGCAGTACTTC. Translation gives CASSQGEVGEQYF.

This clonotype was detected a few times. V is TRBV5-1 and J is TRBJ2-3, with D uncertain. The germline V gene encodes CDR1 SGHRS and CDR2 YFSETQ. V was clipped by 3 bases and J by 0 bases, with 8 bases between them. CDR3 size: 14 residues. CDR3 loop: CASSSYRSTDTQYF. Here the CDR3 DNA reads TGCGCCAGCAGCTCCTACCGTAGCACAGATACGCAGTATTTT.

In its sample, this clonotype was seen a few times. This chain links TRBV20-1 with TRBJ2-5; TRBD1 agrees at 8 bases. This CDR3 region has 16 residues. Germline V CDR1 and CDR2: DFQATT, SNEGSKA (reference sequence). Unmatched junction bases numbered 12, after V lost 2 bases and J lost 4 bases. The CDR3 nucleotides read TGCAGTGCTAGACCTTGGACAGGGCCTAGGGCAGAGACCCAGTACTTC. This gives the protein CSARPWTGPRAETQYF.

The rearrangement uses TRBV27 and TRBJ2-4, with a weak D call TRBD1 (6 bases). CDR1 is MNHEY and CDR2 is SMNVEV in the germline V gene (reference sequence). Trimming stripped 4 bases from V and 7 bases from J, with 8 bases between. The length of the CDR3 is 12 residues. The chain's CDR3 is CASSSRGNIQYF. As DNA, the CDR3 is TGTGCCAGCAGTTCGAGGGGGAACATTCAGTACTTC.

This clonotype was counted a few times. The rearrangement uses TRBV12-3 or TRBV12-4 and TRBJ1-2; TRBD1 might be the D (5 bases). Trimming removed 7 bases at V and 4 bases at J, with 19 bases between. This CDR3 spans 15 amino acids. CDR3 amino acids: CASTLAAGGGYGYTF. The CDR3 nucleotides read TGTGCCAGCACCCTAGCGGCAGGCGGGGGCTATGGCTACACCTTC.

A single count supports this clonotype. The rearrangement uses TRBV10-3 and TRBJ2-1, with 10 bases matching TRBD2. The germline V gene encodes CDR1 ENHRY and CDR2 SYGVKD. The CDR3 has 18 residues. V lost 4 bases to trimming and J lost 0 bases; unmatched junction nucleotides: 9. The CDR3 loop reads CAISGPGLASGSYNEQFF. CDR3 in DNA: TGTGCCATCAGTGGCCCGGGACTAGCGTCGGGCTCCTACAATGAGCAGTTCTTC.

The genes are TRBV11-2 and TRBJ2-1, with D possibly being TRBD1 (5 bases). There are 14 residues in the CDR3. Trimming cost V 1 base and J 7 bases, with 11 bases left between them. The germline gives CDR1 SGHAT, CDR2 FQNNGV. The CDR3 is CASSLGWAGNEQFF. The CDR3 nucleotides read TGTGCCAGCAGCTTAGGCTGGGCAGGGAATGAGCAGTTCTTC.